This T cell receptor (beta chain) was recorded in a study of OX40 agonist ivuxolimab in advanced cancers. Overall study context: Past anti-PD-1, anti-PD-L1 or anti-CTLA-4 therapy was accepted, and roughly 40% had received some.

Data came from immunoSEQ multiplex PCR; TCRdb stores just in-frame clones and leaves some out. The sample has roughly 70,000 clones; 90% to 95% are singletons. This CDR3 is built from 14 residues. Germline trimming cut 5 bases from V and 1 base from J; bases unmatched to any gene: 3. CDR1 and CDR2 (germline): SGHTA, FQGNSA. The gene calls are TRBV7-2 and TRBJ2-3; 7 bases fit TRBD1. The input for sequencing was CD4+ or CD8+ T cells sorted from blood, taken in a trial of the OX40 agonist ivuxolimab. The sequence came from an adult with an advanced solid tumor such as melanoma, head and neck, liver or kidney cancer. CDR3 nucleotide sequence: TGTGCCAGCAGCCCAGGGACAGGCACAGATACGCAGTATTTT. It codes for CASSPGTGTDTQYF.